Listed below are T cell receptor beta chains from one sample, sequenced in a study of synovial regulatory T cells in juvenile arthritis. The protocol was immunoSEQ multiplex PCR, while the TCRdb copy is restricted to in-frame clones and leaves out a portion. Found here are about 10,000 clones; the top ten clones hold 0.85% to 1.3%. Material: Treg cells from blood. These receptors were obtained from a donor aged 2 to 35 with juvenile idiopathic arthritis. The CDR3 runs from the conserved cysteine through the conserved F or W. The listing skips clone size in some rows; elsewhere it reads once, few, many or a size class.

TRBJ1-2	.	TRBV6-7	CASSYSGQAFYGYTF
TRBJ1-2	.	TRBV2	CASKGDTGGYGYTF
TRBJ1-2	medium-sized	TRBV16	CASSPYGRANYGYTF
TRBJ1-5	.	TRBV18	CASSPPGANSNQPQHF
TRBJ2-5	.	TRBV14	CASSPWRAQETQYF
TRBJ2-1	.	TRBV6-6	CASTPRTGSADEQFF
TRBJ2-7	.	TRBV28	CASRTPLSNSYEQYF
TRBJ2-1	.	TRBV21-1	CALICENNEQFF
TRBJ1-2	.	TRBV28	CASIPPGPREYGYTF
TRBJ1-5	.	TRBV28	CATQTGGGGNQPQHF
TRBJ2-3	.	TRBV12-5	CASGFKSVLAGSTDTQYF
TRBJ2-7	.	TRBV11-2	CASSPPVAEQYF
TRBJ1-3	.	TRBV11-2	CASSLADRPSGNTIYF
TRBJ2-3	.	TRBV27	CASTSEKWADTQYF
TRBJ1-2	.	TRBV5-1	CASSSSWDRGLGGYTF
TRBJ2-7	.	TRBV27	CASSSGQSSYEQYF
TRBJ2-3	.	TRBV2	CASSEVLTDTQYF
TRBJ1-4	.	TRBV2	CASSVGVSEKLFF
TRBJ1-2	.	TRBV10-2	CASSEFAGYGYTF
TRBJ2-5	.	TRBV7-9	CASSLPGLAGGPLETQYF
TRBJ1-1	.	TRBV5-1	CASSSGFPEAFF
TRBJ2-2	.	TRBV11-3	CASSREAKGPGELFF
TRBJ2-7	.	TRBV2	CASILEQGRYEQYF
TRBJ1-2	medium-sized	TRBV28	CASSLSDRSYGYTF
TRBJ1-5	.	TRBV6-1	CASENRAIQPQHF
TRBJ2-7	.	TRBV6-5	CASSSVGTSVYEQYF
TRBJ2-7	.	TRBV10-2	CASSGPLGEQYF
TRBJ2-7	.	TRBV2	CASSEYRGSYEQYF
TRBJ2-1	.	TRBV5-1	CASSFTSGSVNPIYNEQFF
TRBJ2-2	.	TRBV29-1	CSVLRNRDSKLCSTGELFF
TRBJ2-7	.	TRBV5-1	CASSLGTGRWPYEQYF
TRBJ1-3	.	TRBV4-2	CASSRDRGSGNTIYF
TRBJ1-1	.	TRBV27	CASSFAGAEAFF
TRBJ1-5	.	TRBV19	CASTLLAGFSQPQHF
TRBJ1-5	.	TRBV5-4	CASSFQGRDQPQHF
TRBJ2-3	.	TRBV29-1	CSVWAGSTDTQYF
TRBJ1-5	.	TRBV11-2	CASSLEQGRGQPQHF
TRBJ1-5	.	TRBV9	CASSVDNNQPQHF
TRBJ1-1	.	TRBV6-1	CASSKGAVTEAFF
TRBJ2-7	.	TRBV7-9	CASSLPGGAYEQYF
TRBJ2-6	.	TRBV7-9	CASRAGGPSGANVLTF
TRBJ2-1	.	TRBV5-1	CASSYGTSGYNEQFF
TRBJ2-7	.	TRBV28	CASSLGPLHLYEQYF
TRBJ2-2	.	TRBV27	CASSPGLNTGELFF
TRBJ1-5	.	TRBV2	CASSEAQGSNQPQHF
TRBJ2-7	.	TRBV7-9	CASSPQYFGTGWTYEQYF
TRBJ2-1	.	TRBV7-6	CASSLGTSGSLEEFF
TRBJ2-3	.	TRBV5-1	CASSSRGLAHRADTQYF
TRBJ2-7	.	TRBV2	CASKRGAGGRNEQYF
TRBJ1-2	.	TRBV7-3	CASSPRQGWDYGYTF
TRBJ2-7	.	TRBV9	CASSVEGQGGTYEQYF
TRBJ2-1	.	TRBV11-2	CASSLGLASSVGEQFF
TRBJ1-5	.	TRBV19	CASRKINQPQHF
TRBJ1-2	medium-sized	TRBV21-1	CASSIWVSRITNYGYTF
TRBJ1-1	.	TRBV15	CATSRAGTLNTEAFF
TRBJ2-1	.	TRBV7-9	CASSPLVNEQFF
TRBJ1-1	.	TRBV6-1	CASSGRRGWDTEAFF